The 31 T cell receptor beta chains presented below share a single source sample, sequenced in a study of T cell therapy after organ transplantation (dated by TCRdb to about 2019). These receptors are not linked to any known antigen. The time point label for this specimen denotes: 20-29 weeks after completion of therapy. To prepare the library, the immunoSEQ multiplex PCR assay was applied. TCRdb took this table from immuneACCESS and kept in-frame rearrangements with V and J called. Such tables lack part of the clones; where checked against another copy, unresolved V genes explain under half of the gap, and the rest is unexplained. This sample lists about 18,000 clones; roughly 87% were detected once. Roughly 30% of the sample is in the top ten clones. Sequenced here: CD8+ T cells from blood, sampled after autologous CMV-specific T cell therapy. All receptors come from a human patient who had received a solid organ transplant and had CMV disease. Some T cells present after a transplant may be cells of the graft donor.

This clone came up a few times. The chain uses TRBV30 and TRBJ2-3, with TRBD2 matching over 9 bases. V was clipped by 6 bases and J by 6 bases; unmatched bases: 16. The CDR3 extends over 16 amino acids. Germline V gives CDR1 GTSNPN, CDR2 SVGIG (reference sequence). CDR3 residues: CACLNPLFSGGDTQYF. The CDR3 DNA is TGTGCCTGTCTAAACCCCCTCTTTAGCGGGGGCGATACGCAGTATTTT.

This sequence joins TRBV7-8 and TRBJ1-2; no clear D. CDR3 size: 13 residues. Deletions cut 0 bases from V and 8 bases from J, with 10 bases between. Germline CDR1 SGHVS, CDR2 FQNEAQ. The CDR3 sequence is CASSLAEMSGYTF. DNA for the CDR3: TGTGCCAGCAGCTTAGCGGAGATGTCGGGCTACACCTTC. Based on the CDR3 plus reference TRBV7-8 and TRBJ1-2, the full variable domain is GAGVSQSPRYKVAKRGQDVALRCDPISGHVSLFWYQQALGQGPEFLTYFQNEAQLDKSGLPSDRFFAERPEGSVSTLKIQRTQQEDSAVYLCASSLAEMSGYTFGSGTRLTVV.

This clone is a singleton in its sample. V gene TRBV11-2 combines with J gene TRBJ2-7; 7 bases fit TRBD1. This CDR3 has 15 residues. Per the germline V gene, CDR1 is SGHAT and CDR2 is FQNNGV. V was pared by 1 base and J by 4 bases, with 7 bases of the junction left unmatched. The CDR3 DNA is TGTGCCAGCAGCTTAGGACAGGGTAAGGTTTACGAGCAGTACTTC. Its translation: CASSLGQGKVYEQYF.

The V gene is TRBV6-5, the J gene TRBJ2-1; 8 bases align to TRBD1. There are 14 residues in the CDR3. Per the germline V gene, CDR1 is MNHEY and CDR2 is SVGAGI. J lost 8 bases, V lost 2 bases, and 5 bases had no gene match. DNA for the CDR3: TGTGCCAGCAGTTACACCGGACAGGGTGATGAGCAGTTCTTC. It encodes CASSYTGQGDEQFF.

The chain is built from TRBV5-4 and TRBJ2-3; D is uncertain. V dropped 3 bases and J dropped 3 bases, with 11 bases sitting between them. Germline V CDR1 and CDR2: SGHNT, YYREEE (reference sequence). The CDR3 is 14 amino acids. CDR3 coding DNA: TGTGCCAGCAGCTCCCCCACTGAGACAGATACGCAGTATTTT. As protein: CASSSPTETDTQYF.

The chain links TRBV5-6 to TRBJ1-6; D remains unclear. The CDR3 consists of 14 residues. V gave up 7 bases and J gave up 6 bases, with 14 bases separating them. Germline-derived CDR1 and CDR2 are SGHDT and YYEEEE. The CDR3 spells CASWAQHINSPLHF. DNA of the CDR3: TGTGCCAGCTGGGCACAGCATATTAATTCACCCCTCCACTTT.

This chain uses TRBV5-1 with TRBJ2-7, with D unresolved. There are 13 residues in the CDR3. The V end was cut by 6 bases, the J end by 0 bases, with 10 bases between. The germline gives CDR1 SGHRS, CDR2 YFSETQ. Here the CDR3 DNA reads TGCGCCAGCAAGTGGGGAAGCTCCTACGAGCAGTACTTC. As protein: CASKWGSSYEQYF.

This clone occurred once. The genes are TRBV11-2 and TRBJ2-7; D assignment may be TRBD1 or TRBD2 (5 bases each). The CDR3 is 16 residues long. CDR1 is SGHAT, CDR2 FQNNGV, per germline. V dropped 1 base and J dropped 4 bases, with 17 bases sitting between them. CDR3 DNA sequence: TGTGCCAGCAGCTTAGTGTGGGGGATGGAGGTTTACGAGCAGTACTTC. This translates into CASSLVWGMEVYEQYF.

J is TRBJ2-5 and V is TRBV7-9; D unresolved. Germline CDR1 SEHNR, CDR2 FQNEAQ (reference sequence). This CDR3 contains 14 residues. Trimming removed 5 bases from V and 2 bases from J, with 12 bases in between. CDR3 sequence reads: CASSAPTFQETQYF. In nucleotides, the CDR3 is TGTGCCAGCAGCGCGCCTACTTTTCAAGAGACCCAGTACTTC. Complete variable domain (other parts from reference TRBV7-9 and TRBJ2-5): DTGVSQNPRHKITKRGQNVTFRCDPISEHNRLYWYRQTLGQGPEFLTYFQNEAQLEKSRLLSDRFSAERPKGSFSTLEIQRTEQGDSAMYLCASSAPTFQETQYFGPGTRLLVL.

V usage is TRBV30 and J usage is TRBJ2-1; 9 bases match TRBD2. Germline V gene data show CDR1 as GTSNPN and CDR2 as SVGIG (reference sequence). V trimming: 2 bases; J trimming: 4 bases; junction bases outside the gene matches: 9. The CDR3 has 16 residues. The CDR3 protein is CAWSFSVAGVYNEQFF. The CDR3 DNA sequence: TGTGCCTGGAGTTTCTCAGTAGCGGGGGTTTACAATGAGCAGTTCTTC. The variable domain in full, completed from reference TRBV30 and TRBJ2-1, reads SQTIHQWPATLVQPVGSPLSLECTVEGTSNPNLYWYRQAAGRGLQLLFYSVGIGQISSEVPQNLSASRPQDRQFILSSKKLLLSDSGFYLCAWSFSVAGVYNEQFFGPGTRLTVL.

The rearrangement uses TRBV7-9 and TRBJ2-3; 8 bases are a match to TRBD2. Per germline, CDR1 SEHNR and CDR2 FQNEAQ (reference sequence). V dropped 5 bases and J dropped 1; count of bases not matched to a gene: 11. The CDR3 has 17 amino acids. CDR3 sequence: CASSPGTGGPGTDTQYF. The DNA of the CDR3 is TGTGCCAGCAGCCCCGGGACGGGAGGGCCGGGCACAGATACGCAGTATTTT. Filled out from reference TRBV7-9 and TRBJ2-3, the complete variable domain reads DTGVSQNPRHKITKRGQNVTFRCDPISEHNRLYWYRQTLGQGPEFLTYFQNEAQLEKSRLLSDRFSAERPKGSFSTLEIQRTEQGDSAMYLCASSPGTGGPGTDTQYFGPGTRLTVL.

This chain uses TRBV27 with TRBJ2-7; a possible D gene is TRBD1 (6 bases). There are 14 residues in the CDR3. Germline V lookup: CDR1 MNHEY, CDR2 SMNVEV (reference sequence). V was cut by 2 bases and J by 4 bases, with 12 bases left in between. The CDR3 spells CASSLNRAVYEQYF. The CDR3 DNA reads TGTGCCAGCAGTTTAAACAGGGCTGTTTACGAGCAGTACTTC.

The V call is TRBV4-2, the J call TRBJ2-7; 8 nucleotides match TRBD1. Germline CDR1 and CDR2: LGHNA and YNFKEQ. The CDR3 loop spans 16 amino acids. Trimming took 4 bases from V and 6 from J; bases not matched to a gene: 14. CDR3 region: CASSPSIGDRGSEQYF. CDR3 nucleotide sequence: TGTGCCAGCAGCCCTTCCATCGGAGACAGGGGAAGCGAGCAGTACTTC.

The rearrangement uses TRBV5-6 and TRBJ2-1; 10 bases line up with TRBD2. J was trimmed by 9 bases and V by 2 bases; bases with no gene match: 11. Germline V gives CDR1 SGHDT, CDR2 YYEEEE. The CDR3 length is 16 residues. DNA of the CDR3: TGTGCCAGCAGCTTAGGGTCTAGCGGGAGTTTTGGTGAGCAGTTCTTC. Amino acids: CASSLGSSGSFGEQFF.

This chain uses TRBV2 with TRBJ2-1; D is possibly TRBD2 (7 bases). The CDR3 extends over 13 amino acids. Germline-derived CDR1 and CDR2 are SNHLY and FYNNEI. V gave up 6 bases and J gave up 6 bases, with 12 bases separating them. CDR3 amino acids: CASSNGGPNEQFF. The CDR3 DNA follows: TGTGCCAGCAGCAACGGGGGGCCCAATGAGCAGTTCTTC.

This clone was recorded once. The gene calls are TRBV2 and TRBJ2-4, with 13 bases fitting TRBD2. Germline-derived CDR1 and CDR2 are SNHLY and FYNNEI. V shed 1 base, J shed 2 bases, and the junction held 2 bases outside the gene matches. The CDR3 runs 17 residues. CDR3: CASSEGGLAGPKNIQYF. Written as DNA, the CDR3 is TGTGCCAGCAGTGAAGGGGGACTAGCGGGGCCCAAAAACATTCAGTACTTC.

The chain links TRBV6-6 to TRBJ2-5; 7 nucleotides agree with TRBD2. Per germline, CDR1 MNHNY and CDR2 SVGAGI (reference sequence). The CDR3 is 15 residues long. The V gene end was trimmed by 4 bases and the J gene end by 5 bases; junction bases not matched to a gene: 10. CDR3 nucleotide sequence: TGTGCCAGCAGTTGGAGCGGGAATCGGGGGGAGACCCAGTACTTC. Its translation is CASSWSGNRGETQYF.

The chain joins TRBV29-1 to TRBJ2-1, with D unresolved. This CDR3 is built from 14 residues. Germline V gene sequence: CDR1 SQVTM, CDR2 ANQGSEA. V dropped 1 base and J dropped 1 base, with 8 bases sitting between them. The DNA for the CDR3 is TGCAGCGTTGAAGTGGATTCGTCCTACAATGAGCAGTTCTTC. This gives the protein CSVEVDSSYNEQFF.

V usage is TRBV27 and J usage is TRBJ1-2; D not resolved. Germline V CDR1 and CDR2: MNHEY, SMNVEV (reference sequence). V dropped 4 bases and J dropped 2 bases, with 8 bases sitting between them. The CDR3 is 13 residues long. CDR3 amino acids: CASSSEANYGYTF. The DNA for the CDR3 is TGTGCCAGCAGTTCTGAGGCAAACTATGGCTACACCTTC.

The genes are TRBV19 and TRBJ1-2, with 7 bases identical to TRBD1. Germline trimming cut 7 bases from V and 8 bases from J; bases unmatched to any gene: 13. The CDR3 runs to 14 residues. CDR1 is LNHDA and CDR2 is SQIVND in the germline V gene (reference sequence). The chain's CDR3 is CASTIVTGVGGYTF. In DNA form, the CDR3 reads TGTGCCAGTACTATCGTTACAGGGGTAGGAGGCTACACCTTC. Drawing the rest from reference TRBV19 and TRBJ1-2, the complete variable domain is DGGITQSPKYLFRKEGQNVTLSCEQNLNHDAMYWYRQDPGQGLRLIYYSQIVNDFQKGDIAEGYSVSREKKESFPLTVTSAQKNPTAFYLCASTIVTGVGGYTFGSGTRLTVV.

This clone has a single count. The chain combines TRBV4-3 with TRBJ1-4; 11 bases agree with TRBD1. The CDR3 is made up of 16 amino acids. V was pared by 0 bases and J by 6 bases, with 3 bases of the junction left unmatched. From germline, CDR1 is LGHNA and CDR2 YSLEER. The CDR3 nucleotides are TGCGCCAGCAGCCAAGAATCGGACAGGGGGCATGAAAAACTGTTTTTT. Amino acids: CASSQESDRGHEKLFF.

The J gene is TRBJ2-3, the V gene TRBV10-1; 7 positions match TRBD2. CDR3 length equals 15 residues. Germline V gene sequence: CDR1 WNHNN, CDR2 SYGVQD (reference sequence). Trimming took 2 bases from V and 4 from J; bases not matched to a gene: 6. This CDR3 is CASSEAGRRSDTQYF. The CDR3, as DNA: TGCGCCAGCAGTGAGGCCGGGAGGAGGTCAGATACGCAGTATTTT.

By proportion, this clone is medium-sized. The gene calls are TRBV7-3 and TRBJ2-3; D tentatively fits TRBD1 or TRBD2 (6 bases each). The CDR3 loop spans 16 amino acids. Germline CDR1 and CDR2: SGHTA and FQGTGA. Trimming pared 5 bases from V and 5 bases from J, leaving 20 bases between. CDR3 residues: CASSPLFSGGVDTQYF. In DNA, the CDR3 is TGTGCCAGCAGCCCCCTTTTCTCCGGGGGCGTAGATACGCAGTATTTT. The whole variable domain, remainder taken from reference TRBV7-3 and TRBJ2-3, is GAGVSQTPSNKVTEKGKYVELRCDPISGHTALYWYRQSLGQGPEFLIYFQGTGAADDSGLPNDRFFAVRPEGSVSTLKIQRTERGDSAVYLCASSPLFSGGVDTQYFGPGTRLTVL.

This clone is medium-sized. The chain uses TRBV14 and TRBJ2-1; 8 bases are a match to TRBD1. Germline CDR1 and CDR2: SGHDN and FVKESK. The CDR3 has 16 amino acids. With V trimmed by 4 bases and J by 5 bases, 10 bases remained unmatched. This CDR3 reads CASSRIPGQDDNEQFF. CDR3 in DNA: TGTGCCAGCAGCCGCATACCGGGACAGGACGACAATGAGCAGTTCTTC.

V and J are TRBV6-5 and TRBJ2-7; D perhaps matches TRBD1 (5 bases). Germline assignment: CDR1 MNHEY and CDR2 SVGAGI. The CDR3 has 15 amino acids. V was pared by 4 bases and J by 3 bases, with 16 bases between. The CDR3 sequence: CASSSIDSHGYEQYF. The CDR3 nucleotides read TGTGCCAGCAGTTCCATAGACAGTCACGGCTACGAGCAGTACTTC.

The V call is TRBV6-5, the J call TRBJ1-1; D unresolved. The CDR3 covers 9 residues. The germline V gene encodes CDR1 MNHEY and CDR2 SVGAGI. Trimming stripped 5 bases from V and 12 bases from J, with 7 bases between. This CDR3 is CASSPMSFF. In nucleotides, the CDR3 is TGTGCCAGCAGTCCTATGTCTTTCTTT.

This clone was recorded only once. The V and J genes are TRBV19 and TRBJ1-1; a weak D match, TRBD1 (6 bases). The CDR3 has 13 amino acids. Trimming took off 11 bases at V and 4 bases at J, with 17 bases between the two ends. In germline, CDR1 is LNHDA, CDR2 SQIVND (reference sequence). CDR3 sequence reads: CAARQARGTEAFF. CDR3 bases: TGTGCCGCCCGACAGGCCAGGGGCACTGAAGCTTTCTTT.

This clone appeared a few times. This chain joins TRBV6-5 and TRBJ1-5; no definite D call. The CDR3 is made up of 14 amino acids. Germline CDR1 is MNHEY and CDR2 is SVGAGI. V was clipped by 10 bases and J by 0 bases, with 13 bases between them. CDR3 amino acids: CATPGRDSNQPQHF. The CDR3 DNA is TGTGCCACCCCCGGAAGGGATAGCAATCAGCCCCAGCATTTT.

The V and J genes are TRBV11-2 and TRBJ1-1; no definite D call. This CDR3 has 11 amino acids. Germline CDR1 and CDR2: SGHAT and FQNNGV. The V end was cut by 2 bases, the J end by 2 bases, with 0 bases between. CDR3 sequence: CASSLNTEAFF. The CDR3 DNA is TGTGCCAGCAGCTTAAACACTGAAGCTTTCTTT.

The chain couples TRBV25-1 to TRBJ2-5; no firm D call. The CDR3 covers 15 residues. The V end lost 5 bases, the J end lost 0 bases, and 13 bases lay between the germline ends. Germline CDR1 MGHDK, CDR2 SYGVNS. As DNA, the CDR3 is TGTGCCAGCAGTCTGAATATCGGCCACCAAGAGACCCAGTACTTC. The encoded protein is CASSLNIGHQETQYF.

The chain carries TRBV4-1 and TRBJ2-1; 9 bases are shared with TRBD2. Germline trimming cut 5 bases from V and 15 bases from J; bases unmatched to any gene: 20. This CDR3 has 16 amino acids. Germline V gives CDR1 MGHRA, CDR2 YSYEKL. This chain's CDR3 is CASSGRDQREALARFF. In DNA form, the CDR3 reads TGCGCCAGCAGCGGACGAGATCAGCGGGAGGCTCTCGCTCGGTTCTTC.